This T cell receptor beta chain was observed in a study of T cells in Graves' hyperthyroidism and ophthalmopathy. A word on this clonotype: At one end the junction does not follow the germline gene, possibly because of a read error.

The CDR3 has 16 amino acids. CDR1 SNHLY and CDR2 FYNNEI come from the germline V gene. TCR beta CDR3 regions were amplified from RNA. The HTBI primer set drove a first-round RT-PCR of the TCR CDR3. Each CDR3 protein gets one entry after TCRdb re-called the multiplex PCR reads with MiXCR. The sample shows a few hundred thousand distinct CDR3 sequences, more than 45% of them seen only once. Input material: peripheral blood or thyroid tissue (not recorded which). The chain is built from TRBV2 and TRBJ2-3; D is perhaps TRBD2 (5 bases). This TCR came from a woman between 18 and 30 years old with Graves' hyperthyroidism. The CDR3 loop reads CATSDYKVSSTNTQYF. CDR3 in DNA: TGTGCCACCAGTGACTACAAAGTGTCTAGCACAAATACGCAGTATTTT.